In its sample, the clone carrying this TCR beta chain is medium-sized. Its antigen is unknown. The sample originates from a study of liver allograft versus peripheral blood T cells. Overall study: Comparative analysis was performed on T cell receptor repertoires from transplanted livers and from recipients' peripheral blood.

Study-level results: Liver allograft repertoires of T cell receptors reportedly diverged from peripheral blood repertoires.

The CDR3 is 15 amino acids. The V gene's germline CDR1 is LNHDA and CDR2 SQIVND (reference sequence). J was trimmed by 6 bases and V by 4 bases; bases with no gene match: 8. TCRdb called the reads again in MiXCR, with one record for every CDR3 protein. Among several thousand distinct CDR3 sequences listed, approximately 17% were seen once. The chain uses TRBV19 and TRBJ1-5; TRBD1 agrees at 8 bases. This receptor was identified in a human patient who had a liver transplant. Some of the T cells might come from the graft donor. DNA of the CDR3: TGTGCCAGTAGTAGAGGAGGACAGGGTGTTCAGCCCCAGCATTTT. It codes for CASSRGGQGVQPQHF.